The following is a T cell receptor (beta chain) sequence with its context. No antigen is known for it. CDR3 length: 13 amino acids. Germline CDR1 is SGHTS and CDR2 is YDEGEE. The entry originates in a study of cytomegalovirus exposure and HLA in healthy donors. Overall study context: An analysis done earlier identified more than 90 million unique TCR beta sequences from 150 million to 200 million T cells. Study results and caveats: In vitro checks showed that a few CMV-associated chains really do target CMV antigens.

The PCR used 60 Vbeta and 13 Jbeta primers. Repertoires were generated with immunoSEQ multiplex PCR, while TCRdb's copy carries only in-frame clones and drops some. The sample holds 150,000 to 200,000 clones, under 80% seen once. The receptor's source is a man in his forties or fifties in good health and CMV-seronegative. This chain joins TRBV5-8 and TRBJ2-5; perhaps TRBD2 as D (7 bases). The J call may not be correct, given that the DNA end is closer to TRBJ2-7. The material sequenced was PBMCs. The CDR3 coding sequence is TGTGCCAGCAGCTTGGCGGGGGGCCACGAGCAGTACTTC. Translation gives CASSLAGGHEQYF.